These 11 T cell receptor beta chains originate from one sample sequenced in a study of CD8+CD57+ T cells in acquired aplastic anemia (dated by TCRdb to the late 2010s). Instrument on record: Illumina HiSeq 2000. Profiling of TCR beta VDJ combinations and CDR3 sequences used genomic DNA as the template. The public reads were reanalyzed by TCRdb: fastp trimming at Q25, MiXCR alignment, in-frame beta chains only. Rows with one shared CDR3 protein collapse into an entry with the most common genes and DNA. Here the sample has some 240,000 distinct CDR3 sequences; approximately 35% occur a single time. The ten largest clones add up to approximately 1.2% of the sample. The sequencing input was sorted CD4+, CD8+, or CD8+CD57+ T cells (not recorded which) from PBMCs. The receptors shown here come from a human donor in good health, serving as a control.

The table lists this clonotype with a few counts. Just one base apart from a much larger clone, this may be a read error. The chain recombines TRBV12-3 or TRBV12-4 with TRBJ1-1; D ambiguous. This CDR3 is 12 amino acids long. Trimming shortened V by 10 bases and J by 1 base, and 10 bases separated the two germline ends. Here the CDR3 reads CATGGGNTEAFF. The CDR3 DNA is TGTGCCACGGGCGGAGGGAACACTGAAGCTTTCTTT.

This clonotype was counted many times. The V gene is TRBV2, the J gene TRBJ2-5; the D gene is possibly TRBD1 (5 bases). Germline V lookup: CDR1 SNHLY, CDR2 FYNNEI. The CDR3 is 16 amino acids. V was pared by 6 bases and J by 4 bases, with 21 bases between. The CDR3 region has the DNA TGTGCCAGCAGAAACTCAGGTATCCTAAGGGGAGAGACCCAGTACTTC. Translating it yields CASRNSGILRGETQYF.

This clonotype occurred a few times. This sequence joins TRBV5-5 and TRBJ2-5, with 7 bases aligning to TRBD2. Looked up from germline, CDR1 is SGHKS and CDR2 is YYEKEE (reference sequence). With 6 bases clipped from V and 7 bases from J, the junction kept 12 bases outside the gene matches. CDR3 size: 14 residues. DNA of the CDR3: TGTGCCAGCATCGGCGGGAGTCACGATGGGACCCAGTACTTC. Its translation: CASIGGSHDGTQYF.

CDR3 sequence: CASRAYDTEAFF. In nucleotides, the CDR3 is TGTGCCAGCAGGGCATATGACACTGAAGCTTTCTTT. This chain links TRBV25-1 with TRBJ1-1; D uncertain. The ends were cut back, 6 bases at V and 3 bases at J, with 8 bases in the middle. CDR1 is MGHDK and CDR2 is SYGVNS in the germline V gene. The CDR3 loop spans 12 amino acids.

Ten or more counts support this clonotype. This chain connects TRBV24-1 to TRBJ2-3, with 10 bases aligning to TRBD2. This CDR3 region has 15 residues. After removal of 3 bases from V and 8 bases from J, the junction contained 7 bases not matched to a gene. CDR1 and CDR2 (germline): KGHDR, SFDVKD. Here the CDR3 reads CATSDPYIAGGTQYF. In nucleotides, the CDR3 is TGTGCCACCAGTGATCCGTATATAGCGGGAGGTACGCAGTATTTT.

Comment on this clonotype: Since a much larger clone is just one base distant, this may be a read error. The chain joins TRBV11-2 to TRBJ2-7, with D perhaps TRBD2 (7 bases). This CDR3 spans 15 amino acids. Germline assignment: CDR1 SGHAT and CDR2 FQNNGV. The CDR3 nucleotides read TGTGCCAGCAGATCGGGGAGGGGGGCGACCTACGAGCAGTGCTTC. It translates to CASRSGRGATYEQCF. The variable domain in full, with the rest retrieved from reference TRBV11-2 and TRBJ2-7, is EAGVAQSPRYKIIEKRQSVAFWCNPISGHATLYWYQQILGQGPKLLIQFQNNGVVDDSQLPKDRFSAERLKGVDSTLKIQPAKLEDSAVYLCASRSGRGATYEQCFGPGTRLTVT.

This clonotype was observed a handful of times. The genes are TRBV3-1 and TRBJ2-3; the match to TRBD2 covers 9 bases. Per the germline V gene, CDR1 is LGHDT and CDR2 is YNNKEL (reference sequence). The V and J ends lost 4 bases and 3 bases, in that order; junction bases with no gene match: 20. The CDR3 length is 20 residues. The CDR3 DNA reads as TGTGCCAGCAGCCCCCGGACTAGCGCAAACAAAGCAGGTGGGACAGATACGCAGTATTTT. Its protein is CASSPRTSANKAGGTDTQYF.

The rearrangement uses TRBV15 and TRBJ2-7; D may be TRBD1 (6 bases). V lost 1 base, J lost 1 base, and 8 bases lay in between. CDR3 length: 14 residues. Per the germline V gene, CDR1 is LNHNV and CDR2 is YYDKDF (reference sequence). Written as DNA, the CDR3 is TGTGCCACCAGCAGAGCCACAGGGTCCTACGAGCAGTACTTC. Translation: CATSRATGSYEQYF.

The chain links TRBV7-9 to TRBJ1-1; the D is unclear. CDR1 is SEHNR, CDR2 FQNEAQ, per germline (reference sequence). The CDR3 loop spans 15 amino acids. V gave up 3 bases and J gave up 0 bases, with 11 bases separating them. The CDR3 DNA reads TGTGCCAGCAGCTTTCTACTCAGGATGAACACTGAAGCTTTCTTT. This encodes CASSFLLRMNTEAFF.

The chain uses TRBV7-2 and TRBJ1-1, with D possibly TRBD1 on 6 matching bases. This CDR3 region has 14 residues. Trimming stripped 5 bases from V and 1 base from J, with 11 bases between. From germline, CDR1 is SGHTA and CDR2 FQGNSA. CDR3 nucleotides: TGTGCCAGCAGCCGACGACAGGCGAACACTGAAGCTTTCTTT. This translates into CASSRRQANTEAFF.

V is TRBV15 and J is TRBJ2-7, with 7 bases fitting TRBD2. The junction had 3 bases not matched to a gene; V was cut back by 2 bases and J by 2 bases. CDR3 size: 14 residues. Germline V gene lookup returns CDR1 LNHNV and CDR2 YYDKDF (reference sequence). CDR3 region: CATSRSGLAYEQYF. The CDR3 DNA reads TGTGCCACCAGCAGATCCGGACTAGCCTACGAGCAGTACTTC.